These T cell receptor beta chains were read from a single sample in a study of tissue T cells after allogeneic stem cell transplantation. Sequencing was performed with immunoSEQ multiplex PCR; in TCRdb, only in-frame clones are kept and a portion is missing. The table lists some 25,000 clones, more than 60% of them singletons. This material consisted of tissue from the ileum, taken at autopsy. These receptors came from a female donor over 55 with lung cancer. Each CDR3 is given with its conserved first and last residue. Each record gives: J gene, D gene, clone size, V gene, CDR3 protein, CDR3 DNA. The D gene is left open where the match is weak. Size values are once, few and many counts, or a class for expanded clones, and some rows have none.

>TRBJ2-3|TRBD2|NA|TRBV7-3
CASSLQGSGLSTDTQYF
TGTGCCAGCAGCTTACAAGGTAGCGGGCTTAGCACAGATACGCAGTATTTT
>TRBJ1-2|NA|NA|TRBV5-4
CASSFTGTNYGYTF
TGTGCCAGCAGCTTTACCGGAACTAACTATGGCTACACCTTC
>TRBJ1-2|NA|few|TRBV9
CASSVGLGQGYGYTF
TGTGCCAGCAGCGTAGGATTGGGGCAAGGATATGGCTACACCTTC
>TRBJ2-1|NA|medium-sized|TRBV29-1
CSVEGLEISPNEQFF
TGCAGCGTTGAAGGATTGGAAATTAGTCCGAATGAGCAGTTCTTC
>TRBJ1-5|TRBD1|medium-sized|TRBV4-1
CASSQGWTGSWSNQPQHF
TGCGCCAGCAGCCAAGGCTGGACAGGTTCTTGGAGCAATCAGCCCCAGCATTTT
>TRBJ2-3|NA|NA|TRBV11-3
CASSLDRTSDTQYF
TGTGCCAGCAGCTTAGATCGAACCTCAGATACGCAGTATTTT
>TRBJ2-1|TRBD1|few|TRBV6-5
CASSSWTGEQFF
TGTGCCAGCAGTTCCTGGACAGGCGAGCAGTTCTTC
>TRBJ1-1|NA|NA|TRBV11-3
CASSLDLAENTEAFF
TGTGCCAGCAGCTTAGATTTAGCGGAAAACACTGAAGCTTTCTTT
>TRBJ2-4|TRBD1|NA|TRBV11-3
CASSRPELHRGLAKNIQYF
TGTGCCAGCAGCCGGCCGGAACTCCACAGGGGATTAGCCAAAAACATTCAGTACTTC
>TRBJ2-1|NA|NA|TRBV6-6
CASSLRRDRSIHNEQFF
TGTGCCAGCAGTCTTCGGCGGGACAGAAGTATCCACAATGAGCAGTTCTTC
>TRBJ1-4|NA|few|TRBV7-2
CASSPGATLKLFF
TGTGCCAGCAGCCCAGGGGCGACTCTAAAACTGTTTTTT
>TRBJ2-1|NA|NA|TRBV12-3/TRBV12-4
CASSLLYEQFF
TGTGCCAGCAGTTTATTGTATGAGCAGTTCTTC
>TRBJ2-1|TRBD2|NA|TRBV11-2
CASSYGTSGRNEQFF
TGTGCCAGCAGCTACGGGACTAGCGGGAGAAATGAGCAGTTCTTC
>TRBJ1-1|NA|large|TRBV11-1
CASSFHSNTEAFF
TGTGCCAGCAGCTTTCATTCGAACACTGAAGCTTTCTTT
>TRBJ2-3|NA|once|TRBV14
CASSLQGGVTDTQYF
TGTGCCAGCAGCCTACAGGGAGGGGTAACAGATACGCAGTATTTT
>TRBJ2-5|NA|NA|TRBV2
CASSEAGVEETQYF
TGTGCCAGCAGTGAAGCGGGGGTAGAAGAGACCCAGTACTTC
>TRBJ1-4|NA|NA|TRBV27
CASSFTGVSGEKLFF
TGTGCCAGCAGTTTCACCGGGGTATCTGGCGAAAAACTGTTTTTT
>TRBJ2-2|NA|few|TRBV5-1
CASSLVSNTGELFF
TGCGCCAGCAGCCTCGTCTCGAACACCGGGGAGCTGTTTTTT
>TRBJ1-1|NA|NA|TRBV5-1
CASSLAGWATEAFF
TGCGCCAGCAGCTTGGCGGGCTGGGCCACTGAAGCTTTCTTT
>TRBJ1-1|TRBD1|NA|TRBV29-1
CSVTDRGPSTEAFF
TGCAGCGTTACGGACAGGGGGCCGAGCACTGAAGCTTTCTTT
>TRBJ2-3|NA|NA|TRBV6-2/TRBV6-3
CASSSLTPGTDTQYF
TGTGCCAGCAGTTCTCTGACCCCCGGCACAGATACGCAGTATTTT
>TRBJ2-7|TRBD1|NA|TRBV18
CASSTRGQGPYEQYF
TGTGCCAGCTCTACCAGGGGACAGGGGCCCTACGAGCAGTACTTC
>TRBJ1-1|NA|NA|TRBV4-2
CASSQWGEANTEAFF
TGTGCCAGCAGCCAATGGGGAGAGGCGAACACTGAAGCTTTCTTT
>TRBJ1-6|TRBD1|NA|TRBV18
CASSLDRNNSPLHF
TGTGCCAGCTCCCTGGACAGGAATAATTCACCCCTCCACTTT
>TRBJ1-1|TRBD1|NA|TRBV11-2
CASSLEQGVAEAFF
TGTGCCAGCAGCTTAGAACAGGGGGTCGCTGAAGCTTTCTTT
>TRBJ2-5|NA|NA|TRBV21-1
CASSPRDREETQYF
TGTGCCAGCAGCCCCAGAGACAGGGAAGAGACCCAGTACTTC
>TRBJ1-5|TRBD1|once|TRBV4-1
CASSLWDSYNQPQHF
TGCGCCAGCAGCCTTTGGGACAGTTACAATCAGCCCCAGCATTTT
>TRBJ1-3|NA|NA|TRBV7-9
CAAADSGNTIYF
TGTGCCGCAGCTGACTCTGGAAACACCATATATTTT
>TRBJ1-3|TRBD1|NA|TRBV19
CASRRRDRVSGNTIYF
TGTGCCAGTAGAAGAAGGGACAGGGTATCAGGAAACACCATATATTTT
>TRBJ2-1|NA|NA|TRBV7-6
CASSLRWGGSEEQFF
TGTGCCAGCAGCTTACGGTGGGGGGGCTCAGAGGAGCAGTTCTTC
>TRBJ1-2|NA|few|TRBV12-3/TRBV12-4
CASSPDRISGYTF
TGTGCCAGCAGTCCAGACAGGATCAGCGGCTACACCTTC
>TRBJ2-3|NA|NA|TRBV6-5
CASSRVGADTQYF
TGTGCCAGCAGTCGGGTGGGGGCGGATACGCAGTATTTT
>TRBJ2-7|TRBD1|NA|TRBV19
CASSIRGDRAYEQYF
TGTGCCAGTAGTATTCGGGGGGACAGGGCCTACGAGCAGTACTTC
>TRBJ2-5|TRBD1|NA|TRBV9
CASSATGEPQETQYF
TGTGCCAGCAGCGCCACAGGGGAGCCCCAAGAGACCCAGTACTTC
>TRBJ2-1|TRBD2|NA|TRBV4-1
CASSQALGRVYNEQFF
TGCGCCAGCAGCCAAGCTCTGGGGAGGGTGTACAATGAGCAGTTCTTC
>TRBJ2-7|TRBD1|NA|TRBV5-4
CASSFPETGVYEQYF
TGTGCCAGCAGCTTCCCGGAGACAGGGGTCTACGAGCAGTACTTC
>TRBJ2-2|TRBD1|few|TRBV19
CASAQGARTGELFF
TGTGCCAGTGCTCAGGGGGCGCGCACCGGGGAGCTGTTTTTT
>TRBJ1-4|NA|NA|TRBV5-1
CASSLEERGRILFF
TGCGCCAGCAGCTTGGAGGAGCGGGGCAGGATCCTGTTTTTT
>TRBJ1-2|TRBD1|NA|TRBV4-1
CASSQGTGFGGYTF
TGCGCCAGCAGCCAAGGGACAGGGTTTGGGGGCTACACCTTC
>TRBJ2-2|NA|few|TRBV7-3
CASSFRPANTGELFF
TGTGCCAGCAGCTTCCGACCCGCGAACACCGGGGAGCTGTTTTTT
>TRBJ2-2|NA|NA|TRBV5-1
CASSQNTGELFF
TGCGCCAGCAGTCAGAACACCGGGGAGCTGTTTTTT
>TRBJ1-2|NA|NA|TRBV11-2
CASRGGETGDRYTF
TGTGCCAGCAGGGGGGGTGAAACGGGCGATCGCTACACCTTC
>TRBJ2-4|NA|NA|TRBV5-6
CASSLVGGATKNIQYF
TGTGCCAGCAGCTTGGTGGGGGGCGCGACCAAAAACATTCAGTACTTC
>TRBJ2-7|NA|NA|TRBV30
CAWSGQWDRPNSYEQYF
TGTGCCTGGAGTGGACAGTGGGATAGACCAAACTCCTACGAGCAGTACTTC
>TRBJ2-1|NA|NA|TRBV25-1
CASKGEYNEQFF
TGTGCCAGCAAAGGGGAATACAATGAGCAGTTCTTC
>TRBJ1-5|NA|NA|TRBV5-5
CASSLAGHGNQPQHF
TGTGCCAGCAGCTTGGCTGGGCACGGCAATCAGCCCCAGCATTTT
>TRBJ2-3|NA|NA|TRBV5-4
CASSPSTDTQYF
TGTGCCAGCAGCCCTTCCACAGATACGCAGTATTTT
>TRBJ1-2|TRBD1|NA|TRBV2
CASKQDRYYGYTF
TGTGCCAGCAAGCAGGACAGGTACTATGGCTACACCTTC
>TRBJ1-3|TRBD1|NA|TRBV2
CASSVSGTGGNTIYF
TGTGCCAGCAGTGTCTCCGGGACAGGTGGAAACACCATATATTTT
>TRBJ1-2|TRBD1|once|TRBV5-1
CASSSIPRGRNGYTF
TGCGCCAGCAGCTCAATTCCCAGGGGGCGGAACGGCTACACCTTC
>TRBJ1-3|TRBD1|few|TRBV6-5
CASSYGTGRRGNTIYF
TGTGCCAGCAGTTACGGGACAGGACGGAGGGGAAACACCATATATTTT
>TRBJ2-1|NA|NA|TRBV4-2
CASSQEGAEFNSYNEQFF
TGTGCCAGCAGCCAAGAAGGGGCTGAATTTAATTCCTACAATGAGCAGTTCTTC